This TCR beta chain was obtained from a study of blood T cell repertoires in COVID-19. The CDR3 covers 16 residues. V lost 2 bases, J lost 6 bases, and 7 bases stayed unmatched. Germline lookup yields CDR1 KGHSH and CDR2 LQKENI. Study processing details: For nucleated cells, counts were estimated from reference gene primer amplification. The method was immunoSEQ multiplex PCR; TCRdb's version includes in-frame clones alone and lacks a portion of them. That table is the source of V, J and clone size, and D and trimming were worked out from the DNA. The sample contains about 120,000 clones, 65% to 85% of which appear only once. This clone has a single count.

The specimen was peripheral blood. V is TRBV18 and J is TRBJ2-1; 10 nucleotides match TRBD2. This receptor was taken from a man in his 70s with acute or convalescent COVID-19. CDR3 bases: TGTGCCAGCTCACCAACCGGGACTAGCGCGTTCAATGAGCAGTTCTTC. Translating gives CASSPTGTSAFNEQFF. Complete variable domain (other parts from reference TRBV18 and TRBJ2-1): NAGVMQNPRHLVRRRGQEARLRCSPMKGHSHVYWYRQLPEEGLKFMVYLQKENIIDESGMPKERFSAEFPKEGPSILRIQQVVRGDSAAYFCASSPTGTSAFNEQFFGPGTRLTVL.